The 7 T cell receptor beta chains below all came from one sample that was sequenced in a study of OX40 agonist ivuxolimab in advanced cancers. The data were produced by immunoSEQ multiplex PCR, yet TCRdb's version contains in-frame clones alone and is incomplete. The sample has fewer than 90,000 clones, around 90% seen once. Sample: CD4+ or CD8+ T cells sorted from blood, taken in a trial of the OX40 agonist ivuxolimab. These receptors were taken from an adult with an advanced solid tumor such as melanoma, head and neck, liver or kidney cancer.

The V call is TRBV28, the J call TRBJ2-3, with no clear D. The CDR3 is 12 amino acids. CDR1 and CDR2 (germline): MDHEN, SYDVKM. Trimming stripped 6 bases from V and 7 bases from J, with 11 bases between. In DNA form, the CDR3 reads TGTGCCAGCAGGGAGCCCCCCAATACGCAGTATTTT. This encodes CASREPPNTQYF.

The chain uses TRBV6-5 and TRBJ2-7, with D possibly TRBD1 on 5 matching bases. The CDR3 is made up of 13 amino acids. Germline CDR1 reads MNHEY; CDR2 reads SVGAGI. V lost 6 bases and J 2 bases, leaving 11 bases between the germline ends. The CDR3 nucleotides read TGTGCCAGCAGGTACGGACAAGCCTACGAGCAGTACGTC. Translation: CASRYGQAYEQYV.

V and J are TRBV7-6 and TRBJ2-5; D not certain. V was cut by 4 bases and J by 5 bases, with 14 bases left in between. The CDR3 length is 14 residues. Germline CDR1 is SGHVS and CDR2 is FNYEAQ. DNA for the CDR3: TGTGCCAGCAGCTCCCGGGTAGGGATGGAGACCCAGTACTTC. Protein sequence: CASSSRVGMETQYF.

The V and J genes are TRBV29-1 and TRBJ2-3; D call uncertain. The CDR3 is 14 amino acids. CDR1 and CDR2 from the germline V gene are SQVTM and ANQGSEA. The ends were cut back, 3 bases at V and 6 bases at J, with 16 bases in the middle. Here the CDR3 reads CSVEVESGGDTQYF. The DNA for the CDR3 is TGCAGCGTTGAGGTAGAGTCCGGCGGTGATACGCAGTATTTT.

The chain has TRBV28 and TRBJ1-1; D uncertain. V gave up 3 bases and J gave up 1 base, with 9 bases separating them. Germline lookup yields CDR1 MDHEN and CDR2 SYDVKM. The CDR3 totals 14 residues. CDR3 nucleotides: TGTGCCAGCAGTTTGTCGGCAGCGAACACTGAAGCTTTCTTT. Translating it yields CASSLSAANTEAFF.

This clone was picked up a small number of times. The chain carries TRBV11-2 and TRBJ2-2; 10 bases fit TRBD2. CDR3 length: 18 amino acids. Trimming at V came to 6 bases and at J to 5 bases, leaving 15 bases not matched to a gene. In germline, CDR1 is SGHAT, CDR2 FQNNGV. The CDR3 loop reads CASRRLAGAAGGTGELFF. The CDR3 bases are TGTGCCAGCAGAAGGCTAGCGGGGGCCGCCGGCGGTACCGGGGAGCTGTTTTTT. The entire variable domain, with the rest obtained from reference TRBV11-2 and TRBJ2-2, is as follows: EAGVAQSPRYKIIEKRQSVAFWCNPISGHATLYWYQQILGQGPKLLIQFQNNGVVDDSQLPKDRFSAERLKGVDSTLKIQPAKLEDSAVYLCASRRLAGAAGGTGELFFGEGSRLTVL.

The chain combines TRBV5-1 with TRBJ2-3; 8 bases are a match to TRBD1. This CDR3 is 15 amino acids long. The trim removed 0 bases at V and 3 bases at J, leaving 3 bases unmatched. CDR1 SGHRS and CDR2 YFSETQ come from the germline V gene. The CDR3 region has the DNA TGCGCCAGCAGCTTGGTAGGACAGGGAACAGATACGCAGTATTTT. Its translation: CASSLVGQGTDTQYF.